Described below is a single TCR beta chain sequence and its context. In the source study's methods: Reference gene primer amplification gave estimated nucleated cell counts. Data came from immunoSEQ multiplex PCR; TCRdb stores just in-frame clones and leaves some out. V, J and clone size reflect that table, while D and trimming were determined from the DNA. Of over 200,000 clones in the sample, around 91% were seen once. This sample stems from a study of blood T cell repertoires in COVID-19. Across the whole study: COVID-19 samples, acute and convalescent, were from the United States, Italy and Spain.

This CDR3 comprises 16 residues. Trimming left V 3 bases short and J 7 bases short, with 19 bases between. CDR1 and CDR2 from the germline V gene are SGHDN and FVKESK. The J gene is TRBJ2-1, the V gene TRBV14, with D perhaps TRBD1 (5 bases). The source of this sequence is a woman between 35 and 50 years old with acute or convalescent COVID-19. The source material was peripheral blood. The DNA of the CDR3 is TGTGCCAGCAGCCACCAGGGCGACCTTAATTTTAATGAGCAGTTCTTC. Protein: CASSHQGDLNFNEQFF.